Each of the 23 T cell receptor beta chains below was sequenced from the same sample in a study of blood T cells in healthy people across ages. A sample-barcoded 5' primer and a J-beta primer mix were used in a second PCR of roughly 7 to 11 cycles. TCRdb re-analysed the 5' RACE reads in MiXCR, keeping a single row per CDR3 protein. The table lists about 720,000 distinct CDR3 sequences, about a fifth of them singletons, with about 22% in the top ten. The sequenced sample was blood. Receptors were obtained from a man in his sixties or seventies in good health.

This clonotype was detected only a few times. The J gene is TRBJ1-1, the V gene TRBV15, with D maybe TRBD1 (5 bases). The V end lost 0 bases, the J end lost 1 base, and 18 bases lay between the germline ends. The germline V gene has CDR1 LNHNV and CDR2 YYDKDF (reference sequence). The CDR3 runs to 18 residues. The DNA of the CDR3 is TGTGCCACCAGCAGAGATTCCTCTCGGGGACGGAGGAACACTGAAGCTTTCTTT. This sequence encodes CATSRDSSRGRRNTEAFF.

This clonotype was observed a handful of times. The chain is built from TRBV27 and TRBJ2-5; 10 bases agree with TRBD2. The DNA matches TRBJ2-7 better at its end, which makes the J call doubtful. Germline CDR1 MNHEY, CDR2 SMNVEV (reference sequence). The CDR3 length is 15 residues. CDR3 protein: CASRRGLADSYEQYF. The CDR3 region has the DNA TGTGCCAGCAGGAGAGGACTAGCGGACTCCTACGAGCAGTACTTC.

The rearrangement uses TRBV20-1 and TRBJ2-5; D assignment may be TRBD1 or TRBD2 (6 bases each). The J call may not be correct, given that the DNA end is closer to TRBJ2-1. This CDR3 spans 16 amino acids. Germline V gives CDR1 DFQATT, CDR2 SNEGSKA (reference sequence). CDR3 residues: CSARGPLRGEPNEQFF. CDR3 sequence (DNA): TGCAGTGCTAGGGGTCCCTTGAGGGGGGAACCGAATGAGCAGTTCTTC.

This chain joins TRBV20-1 and TRBJ1-3; 8 bases fit TRBD1. CDR1 is DFQATT and CDR2 is SNEGSKA in the germline V gene (reference sequence). The CDR3 has 17 amino acids. The junction had 11 bases not matched to a gene; V was cut back by 4 bases and J by 0 bases. CDR3 in DNA: TGCAGTGCTACGTCATCAGGGGGCTTAAGCTCTGGAAACACCATATATTTT. Protein product: CSATSSGGLSSGNTIYF.

The chain combines TRBV5-1 with TRBJ2-7; D might be TRBD2 (5 bases). This CDR3 has 13 residues. CDR1 SGHRS and CDR2 YFSETQ come from the germline V gene. V dropped 4 bases and J dropped 2 bases, with 10 bases sitting between them. The CDR3 protein is CASSRGSPYEQYF. CDR3 in DNA: TGCGCCAGCAGCCGCGGGTCGCCCTACGAGCAGTACTTC.

The V and J genes are TRBV29-1 and TRBJ1-1, with D unresolved. The V and J ends lost 4 bases and 0 bases respectively, with 6 bases between them. This CDR3 comprises 12 residues. CDR1 and CDR2 (germline): SQVTM, ANQGSEA. CDR3 nucleotide sequence: TGCAGCGTTGGACACATGAACACTGAAGCTTTCTTT. Translating it yields CSVGHMNTEAFF.

This clonotype was seen only a few times. The chain carries TRBV10-3 and TRBJ1-4; possible D gene TRBD1, 5 bases. The V gene lost 8 bases and the J gene lost 7 bases, with 17 bases spanning the gap. The CDR3 consists of 14 residues. CDR1 ENHRY and CDR2 SYGVKD come from the germline V gene. DNA for the CDR3: TGTGCCATCGCCCCCGGGGGAGGGACTGAAAAACTGTTTTTT. This sequence encodes CAIAPGGGTEKLFF.

This rearrangement joins TRBV9 to TRBJ2-5; D tentatively reads TRBD1 or TRBD2 (5 bases each). The J call may be in error: the DNA end matches TRBJ2-1 better. The CDR3 has 15 residues. CDR1 is SGDLS, CDR2 YYNGEE, per germline. CDR3 sequence (DNA): TGTGCCAGCAGCGCCGACAGCGGAAACTACAATGAGCAGTTCTTC. Encoded protein: CASSADSGNYNEQFF.

This clonotype was found a few times. J is TRBJ2-2 and V is TRBV28, with no clear D. Trimming left V 2 bases short and J 5 bases short, with 12 bases between. This CDR3 comprises 15 residues. Germline loops: CDR1 MDHEN, CDR2 SYDVKM. The CDR3 DNA is TGTGCCAGCAGTTTAGCCAGTTTCAGGACCGGGGAGCTGTTTTTT. Encoded protein: CASSLASFRTGELFF.

CDR3 amino acids: CASSPRQYF. The CDR3 coding sequence is TGTGCCAGCAGCCCCCGACAGTATTTT. The chain is built from TRBV7-8 and TRBJ2-3, with no clear D. CDR3 length equals 9 residues. V lost 5 bases, J lost 12 bases, and 6 bases lay in between. Germline V CDR1 and CDR2: SGHVS, FQNEAQ.

The CDR3 DNA follows: TGTGCCTCCAGACAGGCCACCTATGGCTACACCTTC. Its protein is CASRQATYGYTF. The chain has TRBV30 and TRBJ1-2; maybe TRBD1 (6 bases). Germline V gives CDR1 GTSNPN, CDR2 SVGIG (reference sequence). The V and J ends lost 7 bases and 4 bases respectively, with 13 bases between them. This CDR3 has 12 amino acids.

J is TRBJ2-5 and V is TRBV20-1; 10 nucleotides align to TRBD1. V shed 1 base and J 2 bases; nucleotides not matched to a gene: 1. This CDR3 region has 14 residues. Germline V lookup: CDR1 DFQATT, CDR2 SNEGSKA (reference sequence). The CDR3 sequence: CSARGTGGQETQYF. The CDR3 nucleotides read TGCAGTGCTAGAGGGACAGGGGGACAAGAGACCCAGTACTTC.

This clonotype occurred a few times. The rearrangement uses TRBV6-2 or TRBV6-3 and TRBJ1-2; no reliable D call. Germline V gene sequence: CDR1 MNHEY, CDR2 SVGEGT. The ends were cut back, 2 bases at V and 4 bases at J, with 5 bases in the middle. The CDR3 is 12 residues long. This CDR3 is CASSYGPYGYTF. CDR3 nucleotides: TGTGCCAGCAGTTACGGGCCCTATGGCTACACCTTC.

The chain carries TRBV7-9 and TRBJ2-3; D is perhaps TRBD2 (5 bases). Germline V gene data show CDR1 as SEHNR and CDR2 as FQNEAQ (reference sequence). The V gene lost 6 bases and the J gene lost 4 bases, with 14 bases spanning the gap. The CDR3 covers 14 residues. CDR3 DNA: TGTGCCAGCAGTTCAAGGACTGACCCAGATACGCAGTATTTT. Translating it yields CASSSRTDPDTQYF.

This clonotype turned up a few times. The chain recombines TRBV5-6 with TRBJ2-6; D may be TRBD1 (7 bases). The CDR3 has 18 amino acids. CDR1 is SGHDT and CDR2 is YYEEEE in the germline V gene. Deletions cut 4 bases from V and 5 bases from J, with 22 bases between. The CDR3 reads CASSTTGDFSIRANVLTF. CDR3 coding DNA: TGTGCCAGCAGCACAACAGGGGACTTCTCCATACGGGCCAACGTCCTGACTTTC.

Note on this clonotype: A junction boundary mismatches the germline segment, possibly from a read error. V and J are TRBV29-1 and TRBJ2-6; 8 nucleotides agree with TRBD1. Per the germline V gene, CDR1 is SQVTM and CDR2 is ANQGSEA. The CDR3 has 16 amino acids. DNA of the CDR3: TGCGGCGTTGAAGGGACAGGTGCTGCAGGGGCCAACGTCCTGACTTTC. It codes for CGVEGTGAAGANVLTF. Combining the CDR3 with reference TRBV29-1 and TRBJ2-6 gives the whole variable domain SAVISQKPSRDICQRGTSLTIQCQVDSQVTMMFWYRQQPGQSLTLIATANQGSEATYESGFVIDKFPISRPNLTFSTLTVSNMSPEDSSIYLCGVEGTGAAGANVLTFGAGSRLTVL.

The V and J genes are TRBV19 and TRBJ2-4; the D gene is possibly TRBD1 (6 bases). The CDR3 sequence is 15 residues long. Trimming cost V 6 bases and J 0 bases, with 12 bases left between them. Germline assignment: CDR1 LNHDA and CDR2 SQIVND (reference sequence). Here the CDR3 DNA reads TGTGCCAGTAGCAAAGGGACATTAGCCAAAAACATTCAGTACTTC. Its protein product is CASSKGTLAKNIQYF.

The V gene is TRBV3-1, the J gene TRBJ2-1, with 10 bases matching TRBD2. This CDR3 spans 15 amino acids. With 4 bases clipped from V and 6 bases from J, the junction kept 6 bases outside the gene matches. Germline V CDR1 and CDR2: LGHDT, YNNKEL (reference sequence). The CDR3 loop is CASSLQRGGTNEQFF. The DNA of the CDR3 is TGTGCCAGCAGCCTTCAGCGGGGGGGTACCAATGAGCAGTTCTTC.

This clonotype showed up just a few times. J is TRBJ2-7 and V is TRBV3-1; the match to TRBD2 covers 12 bases. Germline V gene data show CDR1 as LGHDT and CDR2 as YNNKEL (reference sequence). Unmatched junction bases numbered 5, after V lost 1 base and J lost 7 bases. The CDR3 is made up of 15 amino acids. The CDR3: CASSQGTSGNLEQYV. CDR3 bases: TGTGCCAGCAGCCAAGGGACTAGCGGGAACCTAGAGCAGTACGTC.

The chain combines TRBV16 with TRBJ1-2, with TRBD1 matching 7 bases. This CDR3 region has 14 residues. The germline CDR1 and CDR2 sequences are KGHSY and FQNENV. With 5 bases clipped from V and 2 bases from J, the junction kept 5 bases outside the gene matches. CDR3: CASSGDSRNYGYTF. The CDR3, as DNA: TGTGCCAGCAGCGGGGACAGCCGAAACTATGGCTACACCTTC. Combining the CDR3 with reference TRBV16 and TRBJ1-2 gives the whole variable domain GEEVAQTPKHLVRGEGQKAKLYCAPIKGHSYVFWYQQVLKNEFKFLISFQNENVFDETGMPKERFSAKCLPNSPCSLEIQATKLEDSAVYFCASSGDSRNYGYTFGSGTRLTVV.

V and J are TRBV12-3 or TRBV12-4 and TRBJ2-1; tentatively, D is TRBD1 (6 bases). The length of the CDR3 is 18 residues. V was trimmed by 7 bases and J by 7 bases, leaving 29 bases between them. The CDR3 spells CASTLATIGGSNPNEQFF. The CDR3 nucleotides are TGTGCCAGCACCCTCGCTACGATAGGGGGATCCAACCCTAATGAGCAGTTCTTC.

The chain has TRBV7-9 and TRBJ2-1; 9 bases fit TRBD1. Germline V gives CDR1 SEHNR, CDR2 FQNEAQ (reference sequence). This CDR3 is 15 amino acids long. Unmatched junction bases numbered 5, after V lost 3 bases and J lost 5 bases. CDR3 residues: CASSFLGQGNNEQFF. The CDR3 DNA follows: TGTGCCAGCAGCTTCCTGGGACAGGGTAACAATGAGCAGTTCTTC.

This rearrangement joins TRBV20-1 to TRBJ2-5; perhaps TRBD2 as D (5 bases). V was cut by 6 bases and J by 1 base, with 9 bases left in between. The CDR3 has 12 residues. CDR1 is DFQATT and CDR2 is SNEGSKA in the germline V gene (reference sequence). CDR3 bases: TGCAGTGCCGCGGGTCCCCAAGAGACCCAGTACTTC. Protein product: CSAAGPQETQYF.